This is a list of T cell receptor beta chains from one sample in a study of T cell responses to AZD1222 COVID-19 vaccine. Produced via immunoSEQ multiplex PCR; TCRdb's table is partial and in-frame only. The table has about 92,000 clones, 80% to 90% seen once. The starting material was peripheral blood, obtained on day 0 of AZD1222 vaccination. The origin of the receptors is an adult in good health. Each CDR3 is given with its conserved first and last residue. D genes are given only for firm matches. Clone size appears in some rows only: once, few, many, or a class for an expanded clone.

TGTGCCAGTAACTCCGGGAGGGTGTGGAATGAGCAGTTCTTC,CASNSGRVWNEQFF,TRBV19,TRBD2,14,TRBJ2-1,NA
TGCGCCAGCAGCTTGGCCACGTTTCCTCAGGGGACTGAAGCTTTCTTT,CASSLATFPQGTEAFF,TRBV5-1,NA,16,TRBJ1-1,NA
TGTGCCAGTAGTATTAGCAGGACCTCTAATGAAAAACTGTTTTTT,CASSISRTSNEKLFF,TRBV19,NA,15,TRBJ1-4,NA
TGTGCCAGCAGTGAGTCTACCCTTTTTTCCTACGAGCAGTACTTC,CASSESTLFSYEQYF,TRBV2,NA,15,TRBJ2-7,once
TGTGCCAGCAGCTTAGGGGGACGTGGTACGCAGTATTTT,CASSLGGRGTQYF,TRBV7-3,NA,13,TRBJ2-3,NA
TGTGCCAGCAGTGAAGGACAGCTCTCTGGAAACACCATATATTTT,CASSEGQLSGNTIYF,TRBV2,NA,15,TRBJ1-3,NA
TGTGCCAGCTCATCTCTTGGGCGGGGGCCCTACGAGCAGTACTTC,CASSSLGRGPYEQYF,TRBV18,NA,15,TRBJ2-7,NA
TGTGCCAGCTCACCACAAAAGGCGGGACAGGGATACGAGCAGTACTTC,CASSPQKAGQGYEQYF,TRBV18,TRBD1,16,TRBJ2-7,NA
TGCGCCAGCAGCTTGTCCCAGAGCACAGATACGCAGTATTTT,CASSLSQSTDTQYF,TRBV5-1,NA,14,TRBJ2-3,NA
TGTGCCAGCAGCTTAGACCTAAATCAGCCCCAGCATTTT,CASSLDLNQPQHF,TRBV7-2,NA,13,TRBJ1-5,NA
TGTGCCAGCAGTTATACAGGCTCTGGGGCCAACGTCCTGACTTTC,CASSYTGSGANVLTF,TRBV6-5,NA,15,TRBJ2-6,NA
TGTGCCAGTAGTAAACAGGGGGAGCACAATGAGCAGTTCTTC,CASSKQGEHNEQFF,TRBV19,TRBD1,14,TRBJ2-1,NA
TGTGCCACCAGCACTTCGGCGGGGACCACTTATAACAATGAGCAGTTCTTC,CATSTSAGTTYNNEQFF,TRBV15,NA,17,TRBJ2-1,few
TGCAGCGTTGGCAGGGGGCGTCAGGGGGGTGAGCAGTTCTTC,CSVGRGRQGGEQFF,TRBV29-1,TRBD1,14,TRBJ2-1,NA
TGTGCCAGCACCCGTATCCGGGACACCTCCTACGAGCAGTACTTC,CASTRIRDTSYEQYF,TRBV7-9,NA,15,TRBJ2-7,NA
TGTGCCAGTAGTACGCCGGGTAGTGTCCACGAGCAGTACTTC,CASSTPGSVHEQYF,TRBV19,NA,14,TRBJ2-7,NA
TGTGCCATCAGTGCCACTTCTAACCGCGGGGGGGCCTACGAGCAGTACTTC,CAISATSNRGGAYEQYF,TRBV10-3,TRBD2,17,TRBJ2-7,NA
TGTGCCAGCAGTTTAAAACAAGCAGCTTTCTTT,CASSLKQAAFF,TRBV28,NA,11,TRBJ1-1,NA
TGTGCCAGCAGTCCTACAACAGGGAGGACCCAGTACTTC,CASSPTTGRTQYF,TRBV12-3/TRBV12-4,NA,13,TRBJ2-5,NA
TGTGCCAGCAGCCCAGGGACACCGGTTAATGAAAAACTGTTTTTT,CASSPGTPVNEKLFF,TRBV7-2,NA,15,TRBJ1-4,NA
TGCGCCAGCGATACAGGGGGGGACACCGGGGAGCTGTTTTTT,CASDTGGDTGELFF,TRBV10-2,NA,14,TRBJ2-2,NA
TGTGCCTACACGACAGGGCCAGGGGGCTACACCTTC,CAYTTGPGGYTF,TRBV30,TRBD1,12,TRBJ1-2,NA
TGTGCCATCAGTGAGCCCGGTGATTGGACAGGGGGCGCTGGGTCTGGAAACACCATATATTTT,CAISEPGDWTGGAGSGNTIYF,TRBV10-3,TRBD1,21,TRBJ1-3,NA
TGCGCCAGCAGCCCGGACGGGGCCAGGGGAAACACCATATATTTT,CASSPDGARGNTIYF,TRBV4-1,NA,15,TRBJ1-3,NA
TGCGCCAGCAGCCCCGCCGATGATACGCAGTATTTT,CASSPADDTQYF,TRBV5-1,NA,12,TRBJ2-3,NA
TGTGCCAGCAGTTCCCCTTCTTCACCGGGATTTAATACGCAGTATTTT,CASSSPSSPGFNTQYF,TRBV28,NA,16,TRBJ2-3,NA
TGCAGCGTAAGGACAGGGCGCCCAAAAGAAAAACTGTTTTTT,CSVRTGRPKEKLFF,TRBV29-1,TRBD1,14,TRBJ1-4,once
TGTGCCAGCAGTTACCGACGAGGGGAGCTGTTTTTT,CASSYRRGELFF,TRBV6-5,NA,12,TRBJ2-2,once
TGTGCTAGCAGCTTAGGACTAGCGGGGTCGGATACGCAGTATTTT,CASSLGLAGSDTQYF,TRBV7-7,TRBD2,15,TRBJ2-3,NA
TGTGCCAGCAGTGATCAGGACAACGCGAATCAGCCCCAGCATTTT,CASSDQDNANQPQHF,TRBV2,NA,15,TRBJ1-5,NA
TGCGCCAGCAGCCCGGCGGGGCTCAATCAGCCCCAGCATTTT,CASSPAGLNQPQHF,TRBV5-1,NA,14,TRBJ1-5,NA
TGTGCCAGCAGCCCTAGGACGGGCAATCAGCCCCAGCATTTT,CASSPRTGNQPQHF,TRBV7-2,NA,14,TRBJ1-5,NA
TGTGCCAGCAGCCTCGGGACTAGTAATCAGCCCCAGCATTTT,CASSLGTSNQPQHF,TRBV7-6,NA,14,TRBJ1-5,NA
TGCGCCAGCAGCTTCGCGGGAGAAAATGAGCAGTTCTTC,CASSFAGENEQFF,TRBV5-1,TRBD2,13,TRBJ2-1,NA
TGTGCCTCGACACGGGGGCGCGGAGAGACCCAGTACTTC,CASTRGRGETQYF,TRBV6-6,NA,13,TRBJ2-5,NA
TGTGCCAGCAGTTCACAGACACCACAAGAGACCCAGTACTTC,CASSSQTPQETQYF,TRBV27,NA,14,TRBJ2-5,once
TGTGCCAGCAGCTTAGTGTCAGGGAATGGCTACACCTTC,CASSLVSGNGYTF,TRBV7-8,NA,13,TRBJ1-2,NA
TGTGCCAGCATCCCGACAGGGAGGAACACTGAAGCTTTCTTT,CASIPTGRNTEAFF,TRBV11-3,TRBD1,14,TRBJ1-1,NA
TGCGCCAGCAGCTTGGCGGGGGAAACTAATGAAAAACTGTTTTTT,CASSLAGETNEKLFF,TRBV5-1,NA,15,TRBJ1-4,NA
TGTGCCTGGAGTCGAATGTTGGGTCAGCCCCAGCATTTT,CAWSRMLGQPQHF,TRBV30,NA,13,TRBJ1-5,NA
TGTGCCAGTAGTATAGTGGCAGTCAATCAGCCCCAGCATTTT,CASSIVAVNQPQHF,TRBV19,NA,14,TRBJ1-5,NA
TGTGCCAGCAGTCCCTCCCTACAGGGGGTCACCGAGCAGTACTTC,CASSPSLQGVTEQYF,TRBV2,TRBD1,15,TRBJ2-7,NA
TGTGCCAGCACCTTCGGGGGGACAGGCCTCACCGGGGAGCTGTTTTTT,CASTFGGTGLTGELFF,TRBV27,NA,16,TRBJ2-2,NA
TGTGCCAGCAGTTCGGGACAGACGAGCTCCTACAATGAGCAGTTCTTC,CASSSGQTSSYNEQFF,TRBV28,TRBD1,16,TRBJ2-1,NA
TGTGCCAGCAGCCATAACAGGGGCTCTGGAAACACCATATATTTT,CASSHNRGSGNTIYF,TRBV11-2,TRBD1,15,TRBJ1-3,NA
TGTGCCAGTAAAAGGGGGGAAAACTATGGCTACACCTTC,CASKRGENYGYTF,TRBV19,NA,13,TRBJ1-2,NA
TGTGCCAGCAATGTAAACGACGGGGAGCTGTTTTTT,CASNVNDGELFF,TRBV7-9,NA,12,TRBJ2-2,once
TGTGCCAGCAGTGAAGCGCGGGTAAAGGCTTTCTTT,CASSEARVKAFF,TRBV6-1,NA,12,TRBJ1-1,NA
TGTGCCAGCAGCTTGGGGGGGCGCCAAGAGACCCAGTACTTC,CASSLGGRQETQYF,TRBV7-2,NA,14,TRBJ2-5,NA
TGTGCCGGCAGCTATTCCAGGGGGGCTAATGAAAAACTGTTTTTT,CAGSYSRGANEKLFF,TRBV6-6,TRBD1,15,TRBJ1-4,NA